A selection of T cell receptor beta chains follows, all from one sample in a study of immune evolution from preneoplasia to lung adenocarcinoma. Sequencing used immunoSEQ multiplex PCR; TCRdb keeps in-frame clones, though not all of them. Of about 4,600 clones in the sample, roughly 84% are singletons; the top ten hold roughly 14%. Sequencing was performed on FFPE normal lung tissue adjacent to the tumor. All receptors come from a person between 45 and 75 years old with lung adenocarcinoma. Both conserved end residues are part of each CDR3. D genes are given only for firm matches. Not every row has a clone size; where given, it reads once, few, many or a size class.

CDR3aa: CASSSGTGGNIQYF
CDR3nt: TGTGCCAGCAGCTCGGGCACGGGAGGAAACATTCAGTACTTC
j_gene: TRBJ2-4
v_gene: TRBV5-4
d_gene: TRBD2
abundance: -

CDR3aa: CSVEEGGSNTGELFF
CDR3nt: TGCAGCGTTGAAGAAGGGGGCTCGAACACCGGGGAGCTGTTTTTT
j_gene: TRBJ2-2
v_gene: TRBV29-1
d_gene: TRBD1
abundance: few

CDR3aa: CAWTFSGANVLTF
CDR3nt: TGTGCCTGGACGTTCTCTGGGGCCAACGTCCTGACTTTC
j_gene: TRBJ2-6
v_gene: TRBV30
d_gene: -
abundance: -

CDR3aa: CAWRIPQRESDEQYF
CDR3nt: TGTGCCTGGAGAATCCCCCAGCGGGAGAGTGACGAGCAGTACTTC
j_gene: TRBJ2-7
v_gene: TRBV30
d_gene: TRBD2
abundance: -

CDR3aa: CAISEFQGPSYEQYF
CDR3nt: TGTGCCATCAGTGAGTTCCAGGGGCCCTCCTACGAGCAGTACTTC
j_gene: TRBJ2-7
v_gene: TRBV10-3
d_gene: -
abundance: -

CDR3aa: CASSLSEGNTEAFF
CDR3nt: TGCGCCAGCAGCCTTTCCGAGGGGAACACTGAAGCTTTCTTT
j_gene: TRBJ1-1
v_gene: TRBV4-1
d_gene: -
abundance: -

CDR3aa: CASSLVGGNSPLHF
CDR3nt: TGTGCCAGCAGTTTAGTAGGGGGAAATTCACCCCTCCACTTT
j_gene: TRBJ1-6
v_gene: TRBV6-5
d_gene: -
abundance: -

CDR3aa: CASSDGAAGGFGEAFF
CDR3nt: TGTGCCAGCAGTGATGGCGCGGCAGGGGGCTTCGGTGAAGCTTTCTTT
j_gene: TRBJ1-1
v_gene: TRBV2
d_gene: TRBD1
abundance: -

CDR3aa: CSVDGGSTDTQYF
CDR3nt: TGCAGCGTTGATGGCGGGAGCACAGATACGCAGTATTTT
j_gene: TRBJ2-3
v_gene: TRBV29-1
d_gene: -
abundance: -

CDR3aa: CASWDRGDGELFF
CDR3nt: TGTGCCAGCTGGGACAGGGGGGACGGGGAGCTGTTTTTT
j_gene: TRBJ2-2
v_gene: TRBV5-4
d_gene: TRBD1
abundance: -

CDR3aa: CASSPPTVNTEAFF
CDR3nt: TGTGCCAGCAGTCCTCCGACAGTGAACACTGAAGCTTTCTTT
j_gene: TRBJ1-1
v_gene: TRBV6-6
d_gene: -
abundance: -

CDR3aa: CASSLNQGAHEQYF
CDR3nt: TGTGCCAGCAGCTTAAATCAGGGGGCCCACGAGCAGTACTTC
j_gene: TRBJ2-7
v_gene: TRBV7-2
d_gene: TRBD1
abundance: -

CDR3aa: CAWSQGPNQPQHF
CDR3nt: TGTGCCTGGAGCCAGGGTCCTAATCAGCCCCAGCATTTT
j_gene: TRBJ1-5
v_gene: TRBV30
d_gene: -
abundance: -

CDR3aa: CASSQGSVFYGYTF
CDR3nt: TGCGCCAGCAGCCAAGGGTCAGTTTTCTATGGCTACACCTTC
j_gene: TRBJ1-2
v_gene: TRBV4-1
d_gene: -
abundance: -

CDR3aa: CASSQIHGETQYF
CDR3nt: TGCGCCAGCAGCCAGATACATGGGGAGACCCAGTACTTC
j_gene: TRBJ2-5
v_gene: TRBV4-1
d_gene: -
abundance: -